A single sample is the source of the 23 T cell receptor beta chains below, sequenced in a study of beta chain features in type 1 diabetes. Every isolated RNA sample was fully reverse transcribed, so sequencing captured expressed TCRB transcripts. The method was immunoSEQ multiplex PCR; TCRdb's version includes in-frame clones alone and lacks a portion of them. The sample carries some 900,000 clones, 17% recorded once. The sequencing sample was made of naive CD4+ T cells from blood. These receptor sequences come from a woman aged 18-30 years in good health.

J is TRBJ2-3 and V is TRBV7-3; D may be TRBD1 (5 bases). The CDR3 runs to 15 residues. CDR1 is SGHTA, CDR2 FQGTGA, per germline. Trimming cost V 2 bases and J 4 bases, with 13 bases left between them. DNA for the CDR3: TGTGCCAGCAGCTTATTTCAGGGTGGATCAGATACGCAGTATTTT. Residues: CASSLFQGGSDTQYF.

In this sample, this clone turned up a few times. The chain carries TRBV13 and TRBJ1-1; D unclear. V lost 2 bases and J lost 4, with 8 bases in between. The CDR3 extends over 13 amino acids. Per the germline V gene, CDR1 is PRHDT and CDR2 is FYEKMQ (reference sequence). CDR3 sequence: CASSLRAGTEAFF. As DNA, the CDR3 is TGTGCCAGCAGCTTACGGGCTGGCACTGAAGCTTTCTTT.

This clone was counted between two and nine times. The rearrangement links TRBV10-3 to TRBJ2-3, with TRBD2 matching 11 bases. The germline CDR1 and CDR2 sequences are ENHRY and SYGVKD. Trimming at V came to 6 bases and at J to 3 bases, leaving 2 bases not matched to a gene. CDR3 length equals 14 residues. The DNA for the CDR3 is TGTGCCATCAGCCTAGCGGGAGGAACAGATACGCAGTATTTT. Translating gives CAISLAGGTDTQYF.

V usage is TRBV7-2 and J usage is TRBJ2-1, with TRBD2 identical over 7 bases. Germline loops: CDR1 SGHTA, CDR2 FQGNSA. There are 15 residues in the CDR3. V trimming: 1 base; J trimming: 4 bases; junction bases outside the gene matches: 4. For the CDR3, the DNA is TGTGCCAGCAGCTTAGTTCTTAGCGGGTACAATGAGCAGTTCTTC. This encodes CASSLVLSGYNEQFF.

This clone was picked up a small number of times. This chain joins TRBV5-1 and TRBJ2-1; a possible D gene is TRBD1 (5 bases). V gave up 0 bases and J gave up 2 bases, with 9 bases separating them. Germline V lookup: CDR1 SGHRS, CDR2 YFSETQ. The length of the CDR3 is 15 residues. Here the CDR3 DNA reads TGCGCCAGCAGCTTGGGCAGGGTCACCTACAATGAGCAGTTCTTC. Translated: CASSLGRVTYNEQFF. Filled out from reference TRBV5-1 and TRBJ2-1, the complete variable domain reads KAGVTQTPRYLIKTRGQQVTLSCSPISGHRSVSWYQQTPGQGLQFLFEYFSETQRNKGNFPGRFSGRQFSNSRSEMNVSTLELGDSALYLCASSLGRVTYNEQFFGPGTRLTVL.

The gene calls are TRBV10-2 and TRBJ1-2; D call uncertain. Germline V gives CDR1 WSHSY, CDR2 SAAADI. V dropped 3 bases and J dropped 3 bases, with 11 bases sitting between them. The CDR3 has 14 residues. The CDR3 DNA is TGCGCCAGCAGTGACCTCGGACGCCACTATGGCTACACCTTC. Its translation: CASSDLGRHYGYTF.

The chain employs TRBV6-5 and TRBJ2-7; TRBD2 might be the D (5 bases). V lost 4 bases, J lost 9 bases, and 16 bases lay in between. This CDR3 comprises 13 residues. Germline V CDR1 and CDR2: MNHEY, SVGAGI. The CDR3 sequence: CASSSPAEVAQYF. DNA of the CDR3: TGTGCCAGCAGTTCCCCAGCGGAGGTGGCGCAGTACTTC.

This rearrangement joins TRBV27 to TRBJ2-5; D is possibly TRBD2 (5 bases). The J call is in doubt because the DNA end fits TRBJ2-7 better. The germline gives CDR1 MNHEY, CDR2 SMNVEV (reference sequence). CDR3 length: 13 amino acids. CDR3 coding DNA: TGTGCCAGCAGATCTTCCGGGGAACACGAGCAGTACTTC. The encoded protein is CASRSSGEHEQYF.

The V call is TRBV28, the J call TRBJ2-1, with TRBD2 matching over 8 bases. From germline, CDR1 is MDHEN and CDR2 SYDVKM. Losses at the gene ends were 6 bases for V and 0 bases for J; bases not matched to a gene: 4. The CDR3 is 15 residues long. CDR3 region: CASRGSGSSYNEQFF. The CDR3 DNA follows: TGTGCCAGCAGGGGAAGCGGGAGCTCCTACAATGAGCAGTTCTTC.

This clone showed up just a few times. The sample contains more than one DNA sequence encoding this CDR3. The chain links TRBV7-9 to TRBJ2-5; 9 bases fit TRBD1. V lost 5 bases and J lost 2; bases outside the gene matches: 3. Germline CDR1 SEHNR, CDR2 FQNEAQ (reference sequence). The CDR3 extends over 14 amino acids. The CDR3 region is CASSRGQGQETQYF. For the CDR3, the DNA is TGTGCCAGCAGCCGCGGACAGGGGCAAGAGACCCAGTACTTC.

This clone was seen a handful of times. The V gene is TRBV7-2, the J gene TRBJ2-5, with 9 bases aligning to TRBD1. CDR3 length: 14 residues. The germline CDR1 and CDR2 sequences are SGHTA and FQGNSA. The V segment lost 5 bases and the J segment 3 bases; nucleotides outside the gene matches: 4. For the CDR3, the DNA is TGTGCCAGCAGCGCCTGGACAGGGGAAGAGACCCAGTACTTC. Protein product: CASSAWTGEETQYF.

This clone was detected a few times. The V call is TRBV5-6, the J call TRBJ2-1; 10 bases line up with TRBD2. Per germline, CDR1 SGHDT and CDR2 YYEEEE. The ends lost 2 bases at V and 6 bases at J; junction bases unmatched: 5. The CDR3 has 15 amino acids. The CDR3 coding sequence is TGTGCCAGCAGCTTTTTTAGCGGGGGGATCAATGAGCAGTTCTTC. This codes for CASSFFSGGINEQFF.

This CDR3 is CASSSGTRKNIQYF. In nucleotides, the CDR3 is TGTGCCAGCAGTTCCGGGACTAGAAAAAACATTCAGTACTTC. The chain has TRBV6-5 and TRBJ2-4, with 8 positions matching TRBD2. Losses at the gene ends were 4 bases for V and 4 bases for J; bases not matched to a gene: 3. The CDR3 is 14 residues long. The germline V gene encodes CDR1 MNHEY and CDR2 SVGAGI.

This clone occurred a few times. The J gene is TRBJ2-6, the V gene TRBV9; D unresolved. Trimming took off 4 bases at V and 0 bases at J, with 8 bases between the two ends. The CDR3 is 15 amino acids. Germline CDR1 SGDLS, CDR2 YYNGEE. DNA for the CDR3: TGTGCCAGCAGCTTGGAAAACTCTGGGGCCAACGTCCTGACTTTC. This sequence encodes CASSLENSGANVLTF.

This clone was counted a few times. The V and J genes are TRBV9 and TRBJ1-4; D is possibly TRBD1 (6 bases). Germline assignment: CDR1 SGDLS and CDR2 YYNGEE. Trimming took 4 bases from V and 0 from J, leaving 10 bases between them. The length of the CDR3 is 15 residues. The DNA for the CDR3 is TGTGCCAGCAGCCCCCACAGGGCAACTAATGAAAAACTGTTTTTT. Amino acids: CASSPHRATNEKLFF.

This clone was observed a few times. This chain joins TRBV5-1 and TRBJ2-3, with D maybe TRBD1 (5 bases). The germline V gene encodes CDR1 SGHRS and CDR2 YFSETQ. The CDR3 has 17 amino acids. The V end lost 0 bases, the J end lost 0 bases, and 14 bases lay between the germline ends. DNA for the CDR3: TGCGCCAGCAGCTTGGGGATCGGCAGGGCAAGCACAGATACGCAGTATTTT. This encodes CASSLGIGRASTDTQYF.

The rearrangement joins TRBV5-4 to TRBJ2-5; D is perhaps TRBD2 (7 bases). Trimming removed 4 bases from V and 7 bases from J, with 17 bases in between. Germline V gene data show CDR1 as SGHNT and CDR2 as YYREEE (reference sequence). The CDR3 runs 14 residues. The CDR3 nucleotides read TGTGCCAGCAGCATCGGAGGGGGGGAAGCGACCCAGTACTTC. It codes for CASSIGGGEATQYF.

The chain employs TRBV5-1 and TRBJ2-5; perhaps TRBD2 as D (8 bases). Per the germline V gene, CDR1 is SGHRS and CDR2 is YFSETQ. The CDR3 extends over 14 amino acids. Trimming stripped 4 bases from V and 5 bases from J, with 15 bases between. In nucleotides, the CDR3 is TGCGCCAGCAGCGAGGGACTAGGGGGCGAGACCCAGTACTTC. Amino acid sequence: CASSEGLGGETQYF.

This clone has only a few counts. The V gene is TRBV28, the J gene TRBJ2-1; D gene uncertain. The germline V and J ends were trimmed by 5 bases and 8 bases, with 13 bases remaining between them. Germline loops: CDR1 MDHEN, CDR2 SYDVKM. The CDR3 is 13 residues long. CDR3 bases: TGTGCCAGCAGTCCCCCAGTGGCGGATGAGCAGTTCTTC. Its translation is CASSPPVADEQFF.

The chain is built from TRBV6-4 and TRBJ1-5, with TRBD1 matching over 8 bases. Germline loops: CDR1 MRHNA, CDR2 SNTAGT. The CDR3 loop spans 13 amino acids. V was clipped by 3 bases and J by 5 bases; unmatched bases: 0. The CDR3 here is CASSEQGDQPQHF. Here the CDR3 DNA reads TGTGCCAGCAGTGAACAGGGGGATCAGCCCCAGCATTTT.

This clone was observed a handful of times. The chain joins TRBV4-3 to TRBJ2-2; perhaps D is TRBD1 or TRBD2 (5 bases each). Germline V gene data show CDR1 as LGHNA and CDR2 as YSLEER. The CDR3 totals 17 residues. V was clipped by 3 bases and J by 0 bases, with 14 bases between them. The CDR3 here is CASSQHRQRTNTGELFF. As DNA, the CDR3 is TGCGCCAGCAGCCAGCACCGACAGCGGACGAACACCGGGGAGCTGTTTTTT.

This chain connects TRBV27 to TRBJ2-7, with D tentatively TRBD1 or TRBD2 (5 bases each). The ends were cut back, 4 bases at V and 2 bases at J, with 12 bases in the middle. The CDR3 has 14 residues. CDR1 is MNHEY and CDR2 is SMNVEV in the germline V gene (reference sequence). Here the CDR3 reads CASSSRDGTYEQYF. Written as DNA, the CDR3 is TGTGCCAGCAGTTCCCGGGACGGAACCTACGAGCAGTACTTC.

There are a few counts of this clone. The chain carries TRBV5-4 and TRBJ1-4, with unresolved D. V lost 0 bases, J lost 2 bases, and 14 bases lay in between. The germline V gene has CDR1 SGHNT and CDR2 YYREEE (reference sequence). CDR3 length equals 17 residues. DNA of the CDR3: TGTGCCAGCAGCTTGGGGCTGGGCCCTGGGACTAATGAAAAACTGTTTTTT. Amino acids: CASSLGLGPGTNEKLFF.